This is a list of T cell receptor beta chains from one sample in a study of T-cell memory formation after mild COVID-19. TCRdb re-called the 5' RACE reads through MiXCR, storing one row per CDR3 protein. The sample lists roughly 350,000 distinct CDR3 sequences; 25% to 30% were seen once. The specimen sequenced was PBMCs or a T cell subset sorted from them (not recorded which). Receptor source: an adult woman who had mild COVID-19 (a few samples of this study predate the infection). Cell type and time point are not known. Each CDR3 is given with its conserved first and last residue. Fields, in order: CDR3 protein, J gene, V gene.

cdr3_aa: CASDSPPPGIYEQYF
j_call: TRBJ2-7
v_call: TRBV12-5

cdr3_aa: CASSSRVARTEAFF
j_call: TRBJ1-1
v_call: TRBV7-2

cdr3_aa: CASSLPGADSPLHF
j_call: TRBJ1-6
v_call: TRBV5-1

cdr3_aa: CASSLAIAAAYNEQFF
j_call: TRBJ2-1
v_call: TRBV11-2

cdr3_aa: CASSHARGFNYGYTF
j_call: TRBJ1-2
v_call: TRBV12-3/TRBV12-4

cdr3_aa: CASSRGDSFYEQYF
j_call: TRBJ2-7
v_call: TRBV7-9

cdr3_aa: CASSHGRVASYEQYF
j_call: TRBJ2-7
v_call: TRBV13

cdr3_aa: CASSPIGGGPETQYF
j_call: TRBJ2-5
v_call: TRBV7-3

cdr3_aa: CASSLAWTTLHTDTQYF
j_call: TRBJ2-3
v_call: TRBV11-1

cdr3_aa: CASSSRGTGTSGEQYF
j_call: TRBJ2-7
v_call: TRBV5-1

cdr3_aa: CASSWDLKAGELFF
j_call: TRBJ2-2
v_call: TRBV11-2

cdr3_aa: CASSLSGSQPLFF
j_call: TRBJ2-1
v_call: TRBV7-2

cdr3_aa: CASSVSDNEQFF
j_call: TRBJ2-1
v_call: TRBV9

cdr3_aa: CASSPRTGGVYSSYNEQFF
j_call: TRBJ2-1
v_call: TRBV11-3

cdr3_aa: CASSLVTGTGSNEQYF
j_call: TRBJ2-7
v_call: TRBV5-1

cdr3_aa: CASSLTGTGDEQYF
j_call: TRBJ2-7
v_call: TRBV12-3/TRBV12-4

cdr3_aa: CATSDFRHEQFF
j_call: TRBJ2-1
v_call: TRBV24-1

cdr3_aa: CASNIKPPSRRQYF
j_call: TRBJ2-7
v_call: TRBV5-5

cdr3_aa: CASSLAVAVDGYTF
j_call: TRBJ1-2
v_call: TRBV7-2

cdr3_aa: CASRRGQVNTEAFF
j_call: TRBJ1-1
v_call: TRBV12-3/TRBV12-4

cdr3_aa: CASHSLPRGPRTGELFF
j_call: TRBJ2-2
v_call: TRBV4-1

cdr3_aa: CASSLMGTDYNEQFF
j_call: TRBJ2-1
v_call: TRBV5-1

cdr3_aa: CASTGITRNIYF
j_call: TRBJ1-3
v_call: TRBV12-3/TRBV12-4

cdr3_aa: CASSWGQGHYEQYF
j_call: TRBJ2-7
v_call: TRBV5-1

cdr3_aa: CASSLGGAGDEAFF
j_call: TRBJ1-1
v_call: TRBV12-3/TRBV12-4

cdr3_aa: CASSLDRGEDGYTF
j_call: TRBJ1-2
v_call: TRBV5-1

cdr3_aa: CASSEGIYGYTF
j_call: TRBJ1-2
v_call: TRBV7-9

cdr3_aa: CASSLDAVGRSTDTQYF
j_call: TRBJ2-3
v_call: TRBV11-2

cdr3_aa: CASSLESMGSPLHF
j_call: TRBJ1-6
v_call: TRBV5-5

cdr3_aa: CSAPTTGKRTEAFF
j_call: TRBJ1-1
v_call: TRBV20-1

cdr3_aa: CASSQGGSYNEQFF
j_call: TRBJ2-1
v_call: TRBV5-1

cdr3_aa: CASSQGQGAFQPQHF
j_call: TRBJ1-5
v_call: TRBV6-6

cdr3_aa: CAIRPLAGGPDTQYF
j_call: TRBJ2-3
v_call: TRBV10-3

cdr3_aa: CASLGLVGSYNEQFF
j_call: TRBJ2-1
v_call: TRBV5-1

cdr3_aa: CASSKVGCGTVSPYNEQFF
j_call: TRBJ2-1
v_call: TRBV21-1

cdr3_aa: CATRRVGDPNNEQFF
j_call: TRBJ2-1
v_call: TRBV24-1

cdr3_aa: CASSPERIPNQPQHF
j_call: TRBJ1-5
v_call: TRBV7-8

cdr3_aa: CASSRGAGSNEQFF
j_call: TRBJ2-1
v_call: TRBV7-7

cdr3_aa: CAWSVLSGTTDTQYF
j_call: TRBJ2-3
v_call: TRBV30

cdr3_aa: CSVGTGGKLFF
j_call: TRBJ1-4
v_call: TRBV29-1

cdr3_aa: CASSRGQQRFNYGYTF
j_call: TRBJ1-2
v_call: TRBV5-1

cdr3_aa: CSARDLKREVNEQFF
j_call: TRBJ2-1
v_call: TRBV20-1

cdr3_aa: CATSDFRGVSYNEQFF
j_call: TRBJ2-1
v_call: TRBV24-1

cdr3_aa: CASTGTPNTEAFF
j_call: TRBJ1-1
v_call: TRBV7-9